The entry below describes one TCR beta chain. The target antigen is unknown. The sample comes from a study of beta chain features in type 1 diabetes. About the study: Similarity in age, gender and cell yields was seen between patients and healthy donors. Across the samples, roughly 98,000,000 sorted cells were examined in total. Study results and limitations: Type 1 diabetes patients had TCRB CDR3s that were shorter (moderately but significantly so) in all four CD4+ subsets.

The CDR3 loop spans 16 amino acids. CDR1 is LGHNA and CDR2 is YSLEER in the germline V gene. V was clipped by 1 base and J by 0 bases, with 12 bases between them. Expressed TCRB transcripts were sequenced, since all the RNA that had been isolated was reverse transcribed. Clones were read by immunoSEQ multiplex PCR, and TCRdb kept only the in-frame ones, dropping some. In the table there are approximately 360,000 clones, around an eighth of which are singletons. The rearrangement links TRBV4-3 to TRBJ1-1, with D possibly being TRBD1 (5 bases). The clonotype comes from a woman between 18 and 29 years old with type 1 diabetes. Sequenced sample: naive CD4+ T cells from blood. The CDR3 protein is CASSQAVGDLNTEAFF. The DNA for the CDR3 is TGCGCCAGCAGCCAAGCGGTCGGGGACTTGAACACTGAAGCTTTCTTT.